This passage covers 19 T cell receptor beta chains from one sample sequenced in a study of blood T cell repertoires in COVID-19. TCRdb's table, derived via immunoSEQ multiplex PCR, lists solely in-frame clones and lacks some. This sample yields around 60,000 clones, of which 70% to 90% are seen a single time; 5.3% belongs to the top ten. Specimen: peripheral blood. These receptor sequences come from a man between 65 and 80 years old with acute or convalescent COVID-19.

The rearrangement links TRBV7-3 to TRBJ2-1; TRBD2 is a possible D gene (5 bases). The germline CDR1 and CDR2 sequences are SGHTA and FQGTGA. This CDR3 has 14 residues. V was pared by 0 bases and J by 3 bases, with 6 bases between. Here the CDR3 DNA reads TGTGCCAGCAGCTTAACTGGAGGCTACAATGAGCAGTTCTTC. Translated, it gives CASSLTGGYNEQFF.

This rearrangement joins TRBV6-1 to TRBJ1-5, with D perhaps matching TRBD1 (5 bases). V was cut by 2 bases and J by 0 bases, with 14 bases left in between. Germline V gene data show CDR1 as MNHNS and CDR2 as SASEGT. The CDR3 covers 17 residues. The CDR3 loop reads CASSEMVGRDSNQPQHF. The CDR3 bases are TGTGCCAGCAGTGAAATGGTAGGCAGGGATAGCAATCAGCCCCAGCATTTT.

In nucleotides, the CDR3 is TGTGCCAGCAGTTTGAGGAGTGGCGGAGCAGGGGCTGTGTCACCCCTCCACTTT. It yields the protein CASSLRSGGAGAVSPLHF. V is TRBV27 and J is TRBJ1-6; a possible D gene is TRBD1 (6 bases). The CDR3 runs 18 residues. The germline V gene has CDR1 MNHEY and CDR2 SMNVEV (reference sequence). V gave up 3 bases and J gave up 10 bases, with 25 bases separating them.

The chain uses TRBV10-3 and TRBJ1-2; 7 bases are shared with TRBD1. The germline gives CDR1 ENHRY, CDR2 SYGVKD. Trimming took 0 bases from V and 5 from J; bases not matched to a gene: 9. The CDR3 runs to 16 residues. The DNA of the CDR3 is TGTGCCATCAGTGAGTCGAGACAGGGACTTACTTATGGCTACACCTTC. Amino acid sequence: CAISESRQGLTYGYTF.

The chain is built from TRBV6-1 and TRBJ2-4; 10 bases align to TRBD1. V shed 3 bases, J shed 1 base, and the junction held 6 bases outside the gene matches. The V gene's germline CDR1 is MNHNS and CDR2 SASEGT. This CDR3 is 17 amino acids long. The CDR3 loop reads CASSDGTGVWAKNIQYF. In DNA, the CDR3 is TGTGCCAGCAGTGATGGGACAGGGGTTTGGGCCAAAAACATTCAGTACTTC.

CDR3 residues: CASSPPDSYNSPLHF. CDR3 coding DNA: TGTGCCAGCTCACCACCGGACAGCTACAATTCACCCCTCCACTTT. This rearrangement joins TRBV18 to TRBJ1-6; D might be TRBD1 (6 bases). This CDR3 region has 15 residues. CDR1 is KGHSH, CDR2 LQKENI, per germline. V was trimmed by 0 bases and J by 7 bases, leaving 10 bases between them.

This rearrangement joins TRBV2 to TRBJ1-2; 9 bases map to TRBD1. The CDR3 sequence is 14 residues long. Germline V lookup: CDR1 SNHLY, CDR2 FYNNEI. The junction had 8 bases not matched to a gene; V was cut back by 4 bases and J by 8 bases. DNA of the CDR3: TGTGCCAGCAGTGGATTACAGGGGGCGGTGGGCTACACCTTC. Its translation is CASSGLQGAVGYTF. Together with reference TRBV2 and TRBJ1-2, the CDR3 gives the full variable domain: EPEVTQTPSHQVTQMGQEVILRCVPISNHLYFYWYRQILGQKVEFLVSFYNNEISEKSEIFDDQFSVERPDGSNFTLKIRSTKLEDSAMYFCASSGLQGAVGYTFGSGTRLTVV.

This clone was seen only a few times. DNA for the CDR3: TGTGCCAGCAGCTTATGGCGGGACAGCTATAATTCACCCCTCCACTTT. Its protein product is CASSLWRDSYNSPLHF. The J gene is TRBJ1-6, the V gene TRBV7-2, with 7 bases matching TRBD1. The CDR3 covers 16 residues. The V gene end was trimmed by 2 bases and the J gene end by 3 bases; junction bases not matched to a gene: 4. CDR1 is SGHTA and CDR2 is FQGNSA in the germline V gene.

The V call is TRBV2, the J call TRBJ2-3; 9 bases are a match to TRBD2. Trimming removed 3 bases from V and 1 base from J; junction bases left unmatched: 8. The CDR3 length is 17 residues. CDR1 and CDR2 (germline): SNHLY, FYNNEI. CDR3 in amino acids: CASSEKSGGRGTDTQYF. The CDR3, as DNA: TGTGCCAGCAGTGAGAAGAGCGGGGGGCGAGGCACAGATACGCAGTATTTT.

The chain employs TRBV2 and TRBJ2-1; weak D call: TRBD1 (6 bases). The CDR3 is 16 residues long. From germline, CDR1 is SNHLY and CDR2 FYNNEI. V was shortened by 2 bases and J by 6 bases, with 17 bases between the two germline ends. CDR3 coding DNA: TGTGCCAGCAGTGAAACCCCCCTGGGACAAGTCAATGAGCAGTTCTTC. It codes for CASSETPLGQVNEQFF.

The chain has TRBV11-1 and TRBJ2-3; 8 bases align to TRBD1. This CDR3 spans 13 amino acids. Per the germline V gene, CDR1 is SGHAT and CDR2 is FQDESV (reference sequence). V shed 5 bases, J shed 7 bases, and the junction held 5 bases outside the gene matches. CDR3 sequence (DNA): TGTGCCAGCAGCATGACAGGGGCGTATACGCAGTATTTT. It codes for CASSMTGAYTQYF.

The chain combines TRBV28 with TRBJ1-2, with TRBD1 matching 8 bases. From germline, CDR1 is MDHEN and CDR2 SYDVKM. This CDR3 is built from 14 residues. The junction had 5 bases not matched to a gene; V was cut back by 6 bases and J by 2 bases. Here the CDR3 reads CASRTTGANYGYTF. CDR3 DNA sequence: TGTGCCAGCAGGACGACAGGGGCCAACTATGGCTACACCTTC.

This clone was detected only once. The chain carries TRBV7-8 and TRBJ2-7; TRBD1 aligns across 9 bases. This CDR3 comprises 14 residues. Trimming cost V 4 bases and J 5 bases; bases outside gene matches: 6. Germline V CDR1 and CDR2: SGHVS, FQNEAQ. CDR3 DNA sequence: TGTGCCAGCAGCTACGTAGGGACAGGGAACGAGCAGTACTTC. This encodes CASSYVGTGNEQYF.

This clone showed up just once. The chain has TRBV7-2 and TRBJ1-5, with a tentative D call TRBD1 (5 bases). The CDR3 has 13 residues. Looked up from germline, CDR1 is SGHTA and CDR2 is FQGNSA. Trimming removed 5 bases from V and 5 bases from J, with 10 bases in between. The CDR3 region is CASSPLGDQPQHF. In DNA, the CDR3 is TGTGCCAGCAGCCCTCTAGGGGATCAGCCCCAGCATTTT.

The chain joins TRBV3-1 (or the pseudogene TRBV3-2) to TRBJ2-3; D remains unclear. V was trimmed by 1 base and J by 5 bases, leaving 7 bases between them. The CDR3 has 13 amino acids. Per germline, CDR1 LGHDT and CDR2 YNNKEL (reference sequence). This chain's CDR3 is CASSQALVDTQYF. As DNA, the CDR3 is TGTGCCAGCAGCCAAGCATTAGTAGATACGCAGTATTTT.

As concerns this clone: Its ends do not fully match the called genes, so a read error is possible. The chain is built from TRBV7-7 and TRBJ2-7; 7 nucleotides match TRBD1. The CDR3 covers 14 residues. Germline V gives CDR1 SSHAT, CDR2 FNYEAQ (reference sequence). Written as DNA, the CDR3 is TGTGCTAGCAGCCCAGGGGGTCACTCCTACGAGCAGTACTTC. It is translated as CASSPGGHSYEQYF.

The chain is built from TRBV28 and TRBJ1-4; 7 nucleotides align to TRBD1. Germline V gene data show CDR1 as MDHEN and CDR2 as SYDVKM. The CDR3 extends over 16 amino acids. With 6 bases clipped from V and 7 bases from J, the junction kept 14 bases outside the gene matches. DNA of the CDR3: TGTGCCAGCAGCTTTGCCCCCCAGGGGGTCGGTGAAAAACTGTTTTTT. Protein sequence: CASSFAPQGVGEKLFF.

The chain uses TRBV19 and TRBJ2-1; 8 nucleotides match TRBD1. Losses at the gene ends were 10 bases for V and 7 bases for J; bases not matched to a gene: 9. The CDR3 runs 13 residues. Per germline, CDR1 LNHDA and CDR2 SQIVND (reference sequence). This CDR3 reads CAIMDREGNEQFF. CDR3 nucleotides: TGTGCCATCATGGACAGGGAAGGTAATGAGCAGTTCTTC.

This clone was picked up a small number of times. The rearrangement links TRBV28 to TRBJ1-2, with TRBD1 matching 7 bases. This CDR3 spans 13 amino acids. The V segment lost 5 bases and the J segment 3 bases; nucleotides outside the gene matches: 3. The germline V gene has CDR1 MDHEN and CDR2 SYDVKM. The CDR3 reads CASSPGTDYGYTF. DNA of the CDR3: TGTGCCAGCAGTCCCGGGACAGACTATGGCTACACCTTC.